The 30 T cell receptor beta chains reported below all come from one sample, sequenced in a study of healthy donors' naive CD4 and CD8 T cells. A linear amplification protocol produced the TCR libraries from about 0.45 ug of total RNA. TCRdb analysed the reads with MiXCR anew, one entry per CDR3 protein. The sample has around 180,000 distinct CDR3 sequences, about four fifths seen once; the top ten hold less than 2.5%. Sequenced sample: naive CD4+ and CD8+ T cells sorted from blood, pooled from several donors. These receptors were taken from a pool of human donors in good health; the sample pools cells from several healthy donors.

V and J are TRBV6-5 and TRBJ2-2, with D maybe TRBD1 (6 bases). Deletions cut 6 bases from V and 8 bases from J, with 19 bases between. The CDR3 totals 15 residues. CDR1 is MNHEY and CDR2 is SVGAGI in the germline V gene. CDR3 in amino acids: CASRTGGGRTGELFF. The CDR3 nucleotides read TGTGCCAGCAGAACCGGTGGGGGCCGGACAGGGGAGCTGTTTTTT.

The V call is TRBV11-2, the J call TRBJ2-1; the D gene is possibly TRBD2 (6 bases). This CDR3 region has 16 residues. Germline V gene sequence: CDR1 SGHAT, CDR2 FQNNGV. Trimming took off 5 bases at V and 8 bases at J, with 22 bases between the two ends. The DNA for the CDR3 is TGTGCCAGCAGCACAACTACCGGGACTTTGGGAGATGAGCAGTTCTTC. Protein: CASSTTTGTLGDEQFF.

This clonotype has only a few counts. The chain links TRBV6-5 to TRBJ1-5, with D hard to call. The CDR3 sequence is 15 residues long. The V gene's germline CDR1 is MNHEY and CDR2 SVGAGI. V was clipped by 0 bases and J by 1 base, with 7 bases between them. DNA for the CDR3: TGTGCCAGCAGTTACTCGAAATACAGCAATCAGCCCCAGCATTTT. It codes for CASSYSKYSNQPQHF.

The J gene is TRBJ1-1, the V gene TRBV20-1, with unresolved D. Germline CDR1 DFQATT, CDR2 SNEGSKA (reference sequence). This CDR3 is built from 13 residues. With 6 bases removed from V and 5 bases from J, the gap between germline ends came to 16 bases. This CDR3 is CSARRAGATEAFF. CDR3 DNA: TGCAGTGCCCGGAGGGCAGGCGCAACTGAAGCTTTCTTT.

The chain links TRBV19 to TRBJ1-6; D gene ambiguous. The CDR3 loop spans 14 amino acids. Trimming removed 4 bases at V and 9 bases at J, with 13 bases between. From germline, CDR1 is LNHDA and CDR2 SQIVND (reference sequence). This chain's CDR3 is CASSTGREISPLHF. CDR3 sequence (DNA): TGTGCCAGTAGTACCGGACGGGAAATTTCACCCCTCCACTTT.

The chain combines TRBV15 with TRBJ2-5, with 7 bases matching TRBD2. The CDR3 is made up of 16 amino acids. Losses at the gene ends were 2 bases for V and 2 bases for J; bases not matched to a gene: 8. Germline lookup yields CDR1 LNHNV and CDR2 YYDKDF (reference sequence). The DNA for the CDR3 is TGTGCCACCAGCAGATTCCTAGCGGCTGGGCAAGAGACCCAGTACTTC. Residues: CATSRFLAAGQETQYF.

This chain joins TRBV6-5 and TRBJ1-2; D uncertain. The CDR3 spans 12 residues. Per germline, CDR1 MNHEY and CDR2 SVGAGI. V dropped 5 bases and J dropped 2 bases, with 6 bases sitting between them. In nucleotides, the CDR3 is TGTGCCAGCAGTCGGGCCAACTATGGCTACACCTTC. Translating it yields CASSRANYGYTF.

CDR3 nucleotides: TGTGCCAGCAGCTTACCACAAGAGACCCAGTACTTC. Translating gives CASSLPQETQYF. V usage is TRBV5-6 and J usage is TRBJ2-5; D not resolved. Germline V gives CDR1 SGHDT, CDR2 YYEEEE. V lost 2 bases to trimming and J lost 2 bases, with 4 bases between them. This CDR3 comprises 12 residues. The whole variable domain, filled in from reference TRBV5-6 and TRBJ2-5, reads DAGVTQSPTHLIKTRGQQVTLRCSPKSGHDTVSWYQQALGQGPQFIFQYYEEEERQRGNFPDRFSGHQFPNYSSELNVNALLLGDSALYLCASSLPQETQYFGPGTRLLVL.

The rearrangement joins TRBV29-1 to TRBJ1-1; D remains ambiguous. Germline-derived CDR1 and CDR2 are SQVTM and ANQGSEA. CDR3 size: 13 residues. V lost 3 bases and J 1 base, leaving 9 bases between the germline ends. The CDR3 reads CSVEMAENTEAFF. The CDR3 DNA sequence: TGCAGCGTTGAGATGGCGGAGAACACTGAAGCTTTCTTT.

The chain has TRBV19 and TRBJ1-5; D ambiguous. Germline CDR1 and CDR2: LNHDA and SQIVND (reference sequence). The length of the CDR3 is 13 residues. The V end was cut by 8 bases, the J end by 2 bases, with 10 bases between. CDR3: CASEGGRNQPQHF. CDR3 nucleotides: TGTGCCAGTGAGGGAGGGCGCAATCAGCCCCAGCATTTT.

V and J are TRBV7-8 and TRBJ2-1; maybe TRBD2 (5 bases). V was cut by 1 base and J by 6 bases, with 25 bases left in between. The CDR3 loop spans 19 amino acids. Germline CDR1 is SGHVS and CDR2 is FQNEAQ. CDR3 loop: CASSLVDLHPGMSANEQFF. For the CDR3, the DNA is TGTGCCAGCAGCTTAGTTGACCTTCACCCCGGGATGTCGGCCAATGAGCAGTTCTTC. Together with reference TRBV7-8 and TRBJ2-1, the CDR3 gives the full variable domain: GAGVSQSPRYKVAKRGQDVALRCDPISGHVSLFWYQQALGQGPEFLTYFQNEAQLDKSGLPSDRFFAERPEGSVSTLKIQRTQQEDSAVYLCASSLVDLHPGMSANEQFFGPGTRLTVL.

The rearrangement joins TRBV27 to TRBJ2-7; 7 bases align to TRBD2. CDR1 is MNHEY, CDR2 SMNVEV, per germline (reference sequence). The CDR3 loop spans 16 amino acids. V gave up 0 bases and J gave up 3 bases; unmatched junction bases: 8. The CDR3 DNA is TGTGCCAGCAGTTTATCAGCGGGGACCGTTAACTACGAGCAGTACTTC. Translation: CASSLSAGTVNYEQYF.

The V gene is TRBV20-1, the J gene TRBJ2-1; TRBD2 aligns across 7 bases. The ends lost 3 bases at V and 4 bases at J; junction bases unmatched: 9. Germline V CDR1 and CDR2: DFQATT, SNEGSKA (reference sequence). The CDR3 covers 15 residues. The CDR3 reads CSARASLARYNEQFF. DNA for the CDR3: TGCAGTGCTAGGGCCTCACTAGCGCGGTACAATGAGCAGTTCTTC.

The gene calls are TRBV27 and TRBJ2-6, with TRBD1 matching 8 bases. Germline loops: CDR1 MNHEY, CDR2 SMNVEV (reference sequence). The CDR3 is made up of 16 amino acids. V trimming: 6 bases; J trimming: 4 bases; junction bases outside the gene matches: 8. The CDR3 nucleotides are TGTGCCAGCAGATCTCAGGGGGCCGCGGGGGCCAACGTCCTGACTTTC. This gives the protein CASRSQGAAGANVLTF.

J is TRBJ1-2 and V is TRBV20-1; 7 bases are shared with TRBD1. Losses at the gene ends were 5 bases for V and 8 bases for J; bases not matched to a gene: 8. Per germline, CDR1 DFQATT and CDR2 SNEGSKA (reference sequence). This CDR3 has 12 amino acids. The CDR3 nucleotides read TGCAGTGCTTCAGGGACAGCGGCAGGCTACACCTTC. Residues: CSASGTAAGYTF.

V usage is TRBV29-1 and J usage is TRBJ2-5; 12 bases are shared with TRBD2. Germline values: CDR1 SQVTM, CDR2 ANQGSEA. This CDR3 is 17 amino acids long. Trimming at V came to 0 bases and at J to 1 base, leaving 6 bases not matched to a gene. CDR3 DNA sequence: TGCAGCGTTGAAGATGGGACTAGCGGGCTGATCCAAGAGACCCAGTACTTC. Its protein product is CSVEDGTSGLIQETQYF.

This clonotype was detected a few times. The V gene is TRBV6-5, the J gene TRBJ1-2; 11 positions match TRBD1. V trimming: 2 bases; J trimming: 7 bases; junction bases outside the gene matches: 6. Germline lookup yields CDR1 MNHEY and CDR2 SVGAGI. The CDR3 loop spans 15 amino acids. The CDR3 nucleotides are TGTGCCAGCAGTTACACCCGGACAGGGGGCCCTGGCTACACCTTC. It specifies CASSYTRTGGPGYTF.

This sequence joins TRBV29-1 and TRBJ2-7, with a tentative D call TRBD1 (6 bases). Trimming took 8 bases from V and 0 from J, leaving 11 bases between them. Germline CDR1 is SQVTM and CDR2 is ANQGSEA. There are 12 residues in the CDR3. The CDR3 here is CSIKDSSYEQYF. CDR3 DNA sequence: TGCAGCATAAAGGACAGCTCCTACGAGCAGTACTTC.

The V call is TRBV5-4, the J call TRBJ2-1; D could derive from TRBD1 or TRBD2 (5 bases each). This CDR3 comprises 13 residues. Trimming removed 3 bases from V and 4 bases from J, with 8 bases in between. Germline-derived CDR1 and CDR2 are SGHNT and YYREEE (reference sequence). The CDR3 region is CASSSGTYNEQFF. The CDR3, as DNA: TGTGCCAGCAGCTCCGGGACGTACAATGAGCAGTTCTTC.

The CDR3 reads CASSIGLAGAHSYEQYF. The CDR3, as DNA: TGTGCCAGCAGCATCGGTTTAGCGGGGGCCCACTCCTACGAGCAGTACTTC. V and J are TRBV5-4 and TRBJ2-7, with 9 nucleotides matching TRBD2. V was pared by 4 bases and J by 0 bases, with 11 bases of the junction left unmatched. The CDR3 spans 17 residues. Germline CDR1 is SGHNT and CDR2 is YYREEE (reference sequence).

V usage is TRBV15 and J usage is TRBJ2-7, with 7 bases fitting TRBD2. The CDR3 is made up of 16 amino acids. Germline CDR1 LNHNV, CDR2 YYDKDF (reference sequence). Trimming cost V 0 bases and J 3 bases; bases outside gene matches: 8. The CDR3 DNA is TGTGCCACCAGCAGAGATCTGGCAGGGAGGGTCTACGAGCAGTACTTC. It is translated as CATSRDLAGRVYEQYF.

V and J are TRBV11-2 and TRBJ2-3, with TRBD2 matching over 12 bases. This CDR3 has 19 residues. V trimming: 1 base; J trimming: 5 bases; junction bases outside the gene matches: 13. CDR1 SGHAT and CDR2 FQNNGV come from the germline V gene. CDR3 sequence: CASSLVGTSGLSMVDTQYF. The CDR3 region has the DNA TGTGCCAGCAGCTTAGTGGGGACTAGCGGGCTCTCTATGGTAGATACGCAGTATTTT. The full variable domain, in which reference TRBV11-2 and TRBJ2-3 provide the parts outside the CDR3, is EAGVAQSPRYKIIEKRQSVAFWCNPISGHATLYWYQQILGQGPKLLIQFQNNGVVDDSQLPKDRFSAERLKGVDSTLKIQPAKLEDSAVYLCASSLVGTSGLSMVDTQYFGPGTRLTVL.

This clonotype came up once. The chain joins TRBV27 to TRBJ2-7; 13 bases fit TRBD2. This CDR3 region has 14 residues. Germline CDR1 MNHEY, CDR2 SMNVEV (reference sequence). V dropped 7 bases and J dropped 2; count of bases not matched to a gene: 2. The CDR3 DNA sequence: TGTGCCAGCAAAGGGACTAGCGGGACCTACGAGCAGTACTTC. Translated, it gives CASKGTSGTYEQYF.

This chain connects TRBV20-1 to TRBJ2-1; the D gene is possibly TRBD2 (5 bases). CDR1 and CDR2 from the germline V gene are DFQATT and SNEGSKA (reference sequence). The ends were cut back, 2 bases at V and 4 bases at J, with 12 bases in the middle. The CDR3 length is 14 residues. CDR3 nucleotides: TGCAGTGCTAGATCCGGGGTTTCTTACAATGAGCAGTTCTTC. The encoded protein is CSARSGVSYNEQFF.

This chain connects TRBV29-1 to TRBJ2-1; D might be TRBD2 (6 bases). Germline loops: CDR1 SQVTM, CDR2 ANQGSEA. CDR3 length equals 11 residues. Between the trimmed V and J ends, which lost 5 bases and 8 bases, there was a span of 10 bases. Here the CDR3 DNA reads TGCAGCGTTCAGGAGGGAGATGAGCAGTTCTTC. Amino acid sequence: CSVQEGDEQFF.

In this sample, this clonotype turned up a few times. This sequence joins TRBV5-5 and TRBJ2-7, with 7 bases matching TRBD1. The germline CDR1 and CDR2 sequences are SGHKS and YYEKEE (reference sequence). This CDR3 is built from 14 residues. J lost 4 bases, V lost 0 bases, and 4 bases had no gene match. The CDR3 loop is CASSLGDSLYEQYF. The CDR3 DNA reads as TGTGCCAGCAGCTTGGGGGACAGTTTATACGAGCAGTACTTC. The full variable domain, rest sourced from reference TRBV5-5 and TRBJ2-7, is DAGVTQSPTHLIKTRGQQVTLRCSPISGHKSVSWYQQVLGQGPQFIFQYYEKEERGRGNFPDRFSARQFPNYSSELNVNALLLGDSALYLCASSLGDSLYEQYFGPGTRLTVT.

This clonotype was detected a few times. The chain joins TRBV20-1 to TRBJ2-1, with D possibly TRBD1 on 5 matching bases. There are 15 residues in the CDR3. Germline V lookup: CDR1 DFQATT, CDR2 SNEGSKA (reference sequence). With 6 bases removed from V and 5 bases from J, the gap between germline ends came to 20 bases. CDR3 nucleotides: TGCAGTGCAACCCAGGGATCCAGTGGGGACAATGAGCAGTTCTTC. It translates to CSATQGSSGDNEQFF.

This chain links TRBV29-1 with TRBJ2-1; D is ambiguous. Germline CDR1 is SQVTM and CDR2 is ANQGSEA. The V end was cut by 7 bases, the J end by 4 bases, with 14 bases between. The CDR3 has 13 residues. DNA for the CDR3: TGCAGCGCCACCTTCCCCAATTACAATGAGCAGTTCTTC. This gives the protein CSATFPNYNEQFF.

The chain has TRBV30 and TRBJ1-5; 9 nucleotides match TRBD1. The CDR3 extends over 14 amino acids. The V gene end was trimmed by 3 bases and the J gene end by 8 bases; junction bases not matched to a gene: 8. Germline V lookup: CDR1 GTSNPN, CDR2 SVGIG (reference sequence). Written as DNA, the CDR3 is TGTGCCTGGAGCCCCACAGGGGGCGGAGAGCCCCAGCATTTT. The encoded protein is CAWSPTGGGEPQHF.

The chain is built from TRBV7-8 and TRBJ2-5; D is ambiguous. V was cut by 1 base and J by 3 bases, with 12 bases left in between. There are 15 residues in the CDR3. The germline CDR1 and CDR2 sequences are SGHVS and FQNEAQ. DNA of the CDR3: TGTGCCAGCAGCTTAGTATTCGATTTGGAAGAGACCCAGTACTTC. The encoded protein is CASSLVFDLEETQYF.